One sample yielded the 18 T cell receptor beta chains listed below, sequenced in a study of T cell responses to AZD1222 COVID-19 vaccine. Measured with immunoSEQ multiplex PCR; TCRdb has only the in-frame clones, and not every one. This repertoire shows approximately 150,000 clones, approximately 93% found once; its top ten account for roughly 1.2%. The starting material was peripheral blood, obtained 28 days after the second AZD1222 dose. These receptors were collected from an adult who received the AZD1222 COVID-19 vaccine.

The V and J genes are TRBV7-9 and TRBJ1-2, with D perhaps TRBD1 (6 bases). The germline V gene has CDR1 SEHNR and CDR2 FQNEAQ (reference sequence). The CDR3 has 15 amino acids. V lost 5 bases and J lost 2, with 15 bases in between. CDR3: CASSPNRGLNYGYTF. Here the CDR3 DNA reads TGTGCCAGCAGCCCCAACCGGGGGCTGAACTATGGCTACACCTTC.

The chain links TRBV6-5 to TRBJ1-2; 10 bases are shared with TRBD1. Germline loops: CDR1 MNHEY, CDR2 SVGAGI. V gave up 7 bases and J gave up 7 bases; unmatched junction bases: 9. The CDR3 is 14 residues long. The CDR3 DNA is TGTGCCAGCACCCTGACAGGGGGCAAGGTTGGCTACACCTTC. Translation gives CASTLTGGKVGYTF.

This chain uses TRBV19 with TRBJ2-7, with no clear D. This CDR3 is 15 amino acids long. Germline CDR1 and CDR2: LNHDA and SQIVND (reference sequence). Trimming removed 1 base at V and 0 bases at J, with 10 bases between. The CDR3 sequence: CASSIGADYSYEQYF. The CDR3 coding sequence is TGTGCCAGTAGTATAGGGGCTGATTACTCCTACGAGCAGTACTTC.

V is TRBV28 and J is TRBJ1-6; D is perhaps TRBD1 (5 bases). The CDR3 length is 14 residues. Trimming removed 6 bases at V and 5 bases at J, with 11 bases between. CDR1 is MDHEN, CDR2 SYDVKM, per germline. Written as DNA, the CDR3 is TGTGCCAGCAGGAGACAGCTTGATAATTCACCCCTCCACTTT. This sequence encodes CASRRQLDNSPLHF.

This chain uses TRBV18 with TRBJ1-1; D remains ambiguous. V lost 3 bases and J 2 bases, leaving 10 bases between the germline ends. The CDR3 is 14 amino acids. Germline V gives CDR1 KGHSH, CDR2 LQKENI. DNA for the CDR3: TGTGCCAGCTCACCCCGTCGGGTCAACACTGAAGCTTTCTTT. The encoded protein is CASSPRRVNTEAFF.

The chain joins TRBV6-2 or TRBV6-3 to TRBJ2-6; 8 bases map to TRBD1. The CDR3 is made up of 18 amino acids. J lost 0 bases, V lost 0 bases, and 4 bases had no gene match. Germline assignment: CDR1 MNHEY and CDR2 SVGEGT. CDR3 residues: CASSYSTGVSSGANVLTF. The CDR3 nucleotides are TGTGCCAGCAGTTACTCGACAGGGGTATCCTCTGGGGCCAACGTCCTGACTTTC.

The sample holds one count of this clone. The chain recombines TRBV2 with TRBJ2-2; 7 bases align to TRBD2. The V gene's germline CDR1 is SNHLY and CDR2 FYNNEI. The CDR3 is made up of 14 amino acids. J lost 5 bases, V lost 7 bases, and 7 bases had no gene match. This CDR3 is CASKAGEWTGELFF. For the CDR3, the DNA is TGTGCCAGCAAGGCGGGAGAATGGACCGGGGAGCTGTTTTTT. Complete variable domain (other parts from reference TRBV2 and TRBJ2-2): EPEVTQTPSHQVTQMGQEVILRCVPISNHLYFYWYRQILGQKVEFLVSFYNNEISEKSEIFDDQFSVERPDGSNFTLKIRSTKLEDSAMYFCASKAGEWTGELFFGEGSRLTVL.

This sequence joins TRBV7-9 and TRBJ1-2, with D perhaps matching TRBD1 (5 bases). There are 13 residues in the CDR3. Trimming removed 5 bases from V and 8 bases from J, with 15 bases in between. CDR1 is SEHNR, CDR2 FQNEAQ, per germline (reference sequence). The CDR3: CASSVGEGRGYTF. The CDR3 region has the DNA TGTGCCAGCAGCGTCGGGGAGGGGAGAGGCTACACCTTC.

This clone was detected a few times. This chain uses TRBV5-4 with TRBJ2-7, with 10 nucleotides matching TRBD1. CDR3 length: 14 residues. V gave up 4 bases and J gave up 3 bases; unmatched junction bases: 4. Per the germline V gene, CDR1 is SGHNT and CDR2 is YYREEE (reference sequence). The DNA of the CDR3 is TGTGCCAGCAGCGTGGACAGGGGGTTCTACGAGCAGTACTTC. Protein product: CASSVDRGFYEQYF.

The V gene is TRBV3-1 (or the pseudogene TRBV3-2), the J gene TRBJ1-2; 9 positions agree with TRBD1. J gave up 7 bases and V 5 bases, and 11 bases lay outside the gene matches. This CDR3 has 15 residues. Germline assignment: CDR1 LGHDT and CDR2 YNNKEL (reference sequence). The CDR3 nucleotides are TGTGCCAGCAGCTCACTCTCGGGACAGGGAGGTGGCTACACCTTC. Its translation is CASSSLSGQGGGYTF.

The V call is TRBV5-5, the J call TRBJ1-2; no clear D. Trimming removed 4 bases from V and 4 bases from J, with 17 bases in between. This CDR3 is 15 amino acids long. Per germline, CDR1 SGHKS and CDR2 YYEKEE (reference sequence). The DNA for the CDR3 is TGTGCCAGCAGCCCTAGTCCTCTCGCGTTCTATGGCTACACCTTC. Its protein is CASSPSPLAFYGYTF. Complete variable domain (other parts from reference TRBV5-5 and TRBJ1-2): DAGVTQSPTHLIKTRGQQVTLRCSPISGHKSVSWYQQVLGQGPQFIFQYYEKEERGRGNFPDRFSARQFPNYSSELNVNALLLGDSALYLCASSPSPLAFYGYTFGSGTRLTVV.

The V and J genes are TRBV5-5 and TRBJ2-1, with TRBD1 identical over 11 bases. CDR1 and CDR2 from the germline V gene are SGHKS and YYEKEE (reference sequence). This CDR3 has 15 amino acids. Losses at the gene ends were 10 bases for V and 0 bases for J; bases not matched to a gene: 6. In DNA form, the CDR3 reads TGTGCCGGAGGGACAGGGGGAAGCTCCTACAATGAGCAGTTCTTC. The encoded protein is CAGGTGGSSYNEQFF.

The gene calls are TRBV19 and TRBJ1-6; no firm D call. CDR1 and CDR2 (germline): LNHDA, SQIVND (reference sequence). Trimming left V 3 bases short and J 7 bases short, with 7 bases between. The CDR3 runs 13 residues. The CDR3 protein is CASSIDTNSPLHF. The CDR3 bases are TGTGCCAGTAGTATCGACACCAATTCACCCCTCCACTTT.

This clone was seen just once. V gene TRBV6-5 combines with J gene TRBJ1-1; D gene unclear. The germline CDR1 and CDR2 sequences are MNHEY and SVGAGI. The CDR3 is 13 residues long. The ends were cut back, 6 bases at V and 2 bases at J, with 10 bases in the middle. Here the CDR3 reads CASSVDGNTEAFF. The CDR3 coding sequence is TGTGCCAGCAGCGTCGACGGTAACACTGAAGCTTTCTTT.

For the CDR3, the DNA is TGTGCCAGCAGTTCTATTGGGGTTAACACCGGGGAGCTGTTTTTT. Amino acid sequence: CASSSIGVNTGELFF. This sequence joins TRBV6-1 and TRBJ2-2; no clear D gene. CDR3 size: 15 residues. CDR1 MNHNS and CDR2 SASEGT come from the germline V gene. V lost 5 bases and J 2 bases, leaving 12 bases between the germline ends.

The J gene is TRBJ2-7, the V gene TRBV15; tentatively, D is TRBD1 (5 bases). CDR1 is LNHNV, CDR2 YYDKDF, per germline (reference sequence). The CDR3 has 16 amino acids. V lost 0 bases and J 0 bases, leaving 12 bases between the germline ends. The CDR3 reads CATSRDQGRTSYEQYF. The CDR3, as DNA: TGTGCCACCAGCAGAGATCAGGGCAGGACCTCCTACGAGCAGTACTTC.

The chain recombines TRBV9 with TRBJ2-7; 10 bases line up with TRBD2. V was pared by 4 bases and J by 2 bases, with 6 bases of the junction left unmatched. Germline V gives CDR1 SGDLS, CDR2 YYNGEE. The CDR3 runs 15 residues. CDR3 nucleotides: TGTGCCAGCAGCCCAGACGGGACTAGCGCCTACGAGCAGTACTTC. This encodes CASSPDGTSAYEQYF.

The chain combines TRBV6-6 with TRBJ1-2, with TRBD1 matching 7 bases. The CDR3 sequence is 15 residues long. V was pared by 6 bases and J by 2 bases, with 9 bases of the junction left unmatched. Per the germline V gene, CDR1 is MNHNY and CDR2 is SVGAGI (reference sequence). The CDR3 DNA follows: TGTGCCAGCAGCCCCGGCGGGACAGTCAACTATGGCTACACCTTC. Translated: CASSPGGTVNYGYTF.